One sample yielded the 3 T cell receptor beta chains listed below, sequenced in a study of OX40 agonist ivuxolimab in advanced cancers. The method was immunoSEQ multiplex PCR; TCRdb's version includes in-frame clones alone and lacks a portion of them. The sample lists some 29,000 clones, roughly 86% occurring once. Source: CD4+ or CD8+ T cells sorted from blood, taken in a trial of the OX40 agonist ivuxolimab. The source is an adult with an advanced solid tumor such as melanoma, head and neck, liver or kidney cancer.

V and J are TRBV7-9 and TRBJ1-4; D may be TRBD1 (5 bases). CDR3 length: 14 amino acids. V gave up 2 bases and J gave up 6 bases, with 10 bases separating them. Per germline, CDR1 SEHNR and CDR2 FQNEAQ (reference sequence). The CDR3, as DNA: TGTGCCAGCAGCTTAACGGGAGGGGATGAAAAACTGTTTTTT. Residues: CASSLTGGDEKLFF. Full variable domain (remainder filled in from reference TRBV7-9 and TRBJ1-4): DTGVSQNPRHKITKRGQNVTFRCDPISEHNRLYWYRQTLGQGPEFLTYFQNEAQLEKSRLLSDRFSAERPKGSFSTLEIQRTEQGDSAMYLCASSLTGGDEKLFFGSGTQLSVL.

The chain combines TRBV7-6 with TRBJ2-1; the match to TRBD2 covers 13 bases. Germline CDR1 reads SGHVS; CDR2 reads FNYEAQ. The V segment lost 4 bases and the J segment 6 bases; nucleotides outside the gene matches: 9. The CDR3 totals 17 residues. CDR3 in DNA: TGTGCCAGCAGCTCCCGGACTAGCGGGAGCCTGGCCAATGAGCAGTTCTTC. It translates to CASSSRTSGSLANEQFF.

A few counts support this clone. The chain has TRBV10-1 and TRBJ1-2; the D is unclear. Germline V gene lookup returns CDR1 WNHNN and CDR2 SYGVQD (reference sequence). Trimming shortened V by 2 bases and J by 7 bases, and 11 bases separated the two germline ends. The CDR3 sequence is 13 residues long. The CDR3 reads CASSEMADSGYTF. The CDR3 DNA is TGCGCCAGCAGTGAGATGGCAGATAGTGGCTACACCTTC.